This T cell receptor beta chain was obtained from a study of shared clonotypes between healthy human individuals. Overall study: Plates per donor: three CD4 naive, three CD4 memory, two CD8 naive, one CD8 memory.

Whole-study results and caveats: Memory subsets generally showed lower estimated richness than naive subsets. Lower generation probabilities were found for non-shared clonotypes than for those shared by all four donors.

The naive CD8 subset, CD45RO-negative cells positively selected for CCR7, excluded terminally differentiated effector memory CD45RA+ cells. Each of the donors was a healthy adult who was HIV-negative and had not had a recent acute infection or vaccination. Assay used: immunoSEQ multiplex PCR; TCRdb lists only in-frame clones, some missing. Of roughly 2.1 million clones detected, about 92% appear once; the ten largest clones hold around 1.7%. This clone has just one count. The target antigen is unknown. The same CDR3 is also encoded by other DNA sequences in this sample. The sequence was collected from a man between 18 and 35 years old in good health. Some clones in this sample may be carry-over from other donors' samples. The specimen sequenced was naive CD8+ T cells from PBMCs.

CDR3 loop: CASSLSRTYEQYF. In DNA form, the CDR3 reads TGTGCCAGCAGTCTCTCACGGACCTACGAGCAGTACTTC. The chain links TRBV27 to TRBJ2-7, with D uncertain. The ends were cut back, 5 bases at V and 2 bases at J, with 10 bases in the middle. This CDR3 comprises 13 residues. Germline CDR1 and CDR2: MNHEY and SMNVEV (reference sequence).